This T cell receptor (beta chain) was captured by sequencing in a study of blood T cell repertoires in COVID-19. The CDR3 contains 16 residues. Germline assignment: CDR1 SGHTA and CDR2 FQGNSA. Per the original methods: Estimated nucleated cell counts came from reference gene primer amplification. Sequenced by immunoSEQ multiplex PCR; TCRdb stores in-frame clones only, minus some. That table gives V, J and clone size, and the DNA gave D and trimming. The repertoire holds over 100,000 clones, with approximately 85% as singletons. In this sample, this clone turned up once. One junction end disagrees with the germline gene, perhaps due to a read error.

This receptor was taken from a man aged 35-49 years with active or convalescent COVID-19. The chain carries TRBV7-2 and TRBJ2-2; 9 bases align to TRBD1. What was sequenced was peripheral blood. CDR3 in amino acids: CASSLPGTGNNGELFF. For the CDR3, the DNA is TGTGCCAGCAGTTTGCCCGGGACAGGGAACAACGGGGAGCTGTTTTTT.